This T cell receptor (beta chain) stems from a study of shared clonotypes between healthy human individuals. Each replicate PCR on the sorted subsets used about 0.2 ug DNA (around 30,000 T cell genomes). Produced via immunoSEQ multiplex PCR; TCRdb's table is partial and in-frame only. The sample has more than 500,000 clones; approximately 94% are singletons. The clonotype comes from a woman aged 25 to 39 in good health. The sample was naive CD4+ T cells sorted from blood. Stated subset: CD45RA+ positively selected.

Written as DNA, the CDR3 is TGTGCCAGCAGTCGGGACCGTTCGATAGCGGAGCAGTACTTC. Translated, it gives CASSRDRSIAEQYF. The chain has TRBV28 and TRBJ2-7; D possibly matches TRBD1 or TRBD2 (5 bases each). Germline CDR1 and CDR2: MDHEN and SYDVKM. CDR3 length: 14 residues. The ends were cut back, 5 bases at V and 7 bases at J, with 18 bases in the middle.